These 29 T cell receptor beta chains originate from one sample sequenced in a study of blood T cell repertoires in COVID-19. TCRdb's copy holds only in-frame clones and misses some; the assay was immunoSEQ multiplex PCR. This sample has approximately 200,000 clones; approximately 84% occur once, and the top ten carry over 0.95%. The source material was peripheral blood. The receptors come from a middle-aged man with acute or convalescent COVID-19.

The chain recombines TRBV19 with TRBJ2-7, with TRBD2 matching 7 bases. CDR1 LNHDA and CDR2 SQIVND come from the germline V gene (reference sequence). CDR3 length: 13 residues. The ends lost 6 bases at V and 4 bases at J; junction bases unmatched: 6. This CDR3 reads CASSRGVSYEQYF. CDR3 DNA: TGTGCCAGTAGCCGGGGGGTCTCTTACGAGCAGTACTTC.

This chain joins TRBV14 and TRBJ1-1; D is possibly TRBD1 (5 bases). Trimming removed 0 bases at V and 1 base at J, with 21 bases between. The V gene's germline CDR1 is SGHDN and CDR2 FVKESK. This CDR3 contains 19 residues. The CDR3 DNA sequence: TGTGCCAGCAGCCAAGAGACTCGGCAGGGCCAGGATTGGAACACTGAAGCTTTCTTT. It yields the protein CASSQETRQGQDWNTEAFF.

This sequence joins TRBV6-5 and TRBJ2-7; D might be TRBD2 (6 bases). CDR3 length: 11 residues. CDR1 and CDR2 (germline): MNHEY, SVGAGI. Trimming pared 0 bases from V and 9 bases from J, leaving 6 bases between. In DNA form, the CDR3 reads TGTGCCAGCAGTTACTCGGGGGGGCAGTACTTC. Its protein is CASSYSGGQYF.

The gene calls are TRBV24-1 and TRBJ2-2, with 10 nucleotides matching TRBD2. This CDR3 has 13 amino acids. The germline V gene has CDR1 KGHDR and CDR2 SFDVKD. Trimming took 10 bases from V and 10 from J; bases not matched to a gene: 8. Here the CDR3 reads CATSSSGGMELFF. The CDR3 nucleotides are TGTGCCACGAGCAGTAGCGGGGGGATGGAGCTGTTTTTT.

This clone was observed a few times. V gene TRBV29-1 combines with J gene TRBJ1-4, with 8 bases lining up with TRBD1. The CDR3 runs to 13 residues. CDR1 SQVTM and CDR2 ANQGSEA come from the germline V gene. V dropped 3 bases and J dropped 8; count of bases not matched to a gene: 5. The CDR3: CSVDDRGGEKLFF. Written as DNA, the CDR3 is TGCAGCGTTGACGACAGGGGAGGGGAAAAACTGTTTTTT.

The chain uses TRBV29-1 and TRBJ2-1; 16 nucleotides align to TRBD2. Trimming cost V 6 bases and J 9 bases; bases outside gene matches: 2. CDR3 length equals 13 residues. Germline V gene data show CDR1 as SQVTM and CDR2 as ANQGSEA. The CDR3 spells CSVGTSGGVEQFF. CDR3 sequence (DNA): TGCAGCGTGGGGACTAGCGGGGGGGTTGAGCAGTTCTTC.

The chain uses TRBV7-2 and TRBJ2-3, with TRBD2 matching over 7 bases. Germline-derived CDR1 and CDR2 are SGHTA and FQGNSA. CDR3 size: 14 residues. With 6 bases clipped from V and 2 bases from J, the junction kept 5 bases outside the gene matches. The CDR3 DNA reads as TGTGCCAGCAGGGGGGGGGACTACACAGATACGCAGTATTTT. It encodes CASRGGDYTDTQYF.

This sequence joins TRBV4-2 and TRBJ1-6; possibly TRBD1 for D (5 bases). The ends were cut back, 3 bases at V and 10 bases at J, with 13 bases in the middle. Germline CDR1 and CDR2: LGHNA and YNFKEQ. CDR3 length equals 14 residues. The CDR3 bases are TGTGCCAGCAGCCAGCCGGGGGGACGATCACCCCTCCACTTT. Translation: CASSQPGGRSPLHF.

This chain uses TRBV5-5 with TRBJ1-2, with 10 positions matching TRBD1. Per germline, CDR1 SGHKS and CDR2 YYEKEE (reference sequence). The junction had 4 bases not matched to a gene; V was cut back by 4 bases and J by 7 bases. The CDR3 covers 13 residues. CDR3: CASSPTGGPGYTF. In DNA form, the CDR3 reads TGTGCCAGCAGCCCGACAGGGGGCCCTGGCTACACCTTC.

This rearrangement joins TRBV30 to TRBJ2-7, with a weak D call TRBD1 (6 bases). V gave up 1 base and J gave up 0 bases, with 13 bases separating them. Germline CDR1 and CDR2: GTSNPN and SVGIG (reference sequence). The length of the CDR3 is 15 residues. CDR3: CAWSADSLSSYEQYF. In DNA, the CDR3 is TGTGCCTGGAGTGCGGACAGCTTGAGCTCCTACGAGCAGTACTTC.

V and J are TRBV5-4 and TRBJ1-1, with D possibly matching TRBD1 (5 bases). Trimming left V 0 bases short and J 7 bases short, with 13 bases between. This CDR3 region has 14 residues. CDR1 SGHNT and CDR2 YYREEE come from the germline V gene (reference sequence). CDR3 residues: CASSLALDNGEAFF. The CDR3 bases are TGTGCCAGCAGCTTGGCCTTGGACAATGGTGAAGCTTTCTTT.

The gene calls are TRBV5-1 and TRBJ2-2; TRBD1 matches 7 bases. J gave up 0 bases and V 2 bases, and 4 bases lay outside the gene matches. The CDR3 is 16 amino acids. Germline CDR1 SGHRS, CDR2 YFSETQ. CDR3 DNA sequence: TGCGCCAGCAGCTTTTCCGGGACAGCGAACACCGGGGAGCTGTTTTTT. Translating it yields CASSFSGTANTGELFF.

The CDR3 nucleotides read TGTGCCAGCAGCCAAGAAAGGGGGAACACCATATATTTT. It codes for CASSQERGNTIYF. The chain couples TRBV3-1 (or the pseudogene TRBV3-2) to TRBJ1-3; D may be TRBD1 (6 bases). The V gene lost 0 bases and the J gene lost 7 bases, with 7 bases spanning the gap. This CDR3 spans 13 amino acids. Germline V gene sequence: CDR1 LGHDT, CDR2 YNNKEL (reference sequence).

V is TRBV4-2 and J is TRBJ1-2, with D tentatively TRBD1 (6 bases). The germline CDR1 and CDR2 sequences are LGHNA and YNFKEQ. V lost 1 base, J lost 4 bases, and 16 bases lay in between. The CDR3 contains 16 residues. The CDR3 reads CASSQVLQGSGYGYTF. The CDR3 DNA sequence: TGTGCCAGCAGCCAAGTACTACAGGGAAGTGGCTATGGCTACACCTTC.

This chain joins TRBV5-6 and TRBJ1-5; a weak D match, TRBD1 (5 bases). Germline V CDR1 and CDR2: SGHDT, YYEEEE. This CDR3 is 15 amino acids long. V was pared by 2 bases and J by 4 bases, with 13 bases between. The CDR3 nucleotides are TGTGCCAGCAGCTTTAGGGGCGCCGGGAATCAGCCCCAGCATTTT. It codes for CASSFRGAGNQPQHF.

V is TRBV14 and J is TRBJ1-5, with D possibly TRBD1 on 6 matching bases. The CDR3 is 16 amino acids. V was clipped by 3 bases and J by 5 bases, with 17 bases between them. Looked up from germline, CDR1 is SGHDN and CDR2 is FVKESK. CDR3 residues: CASSHPGQKGHQPQHF. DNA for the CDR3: TGTGCCAGCAGCCATCCCGGACAGAAGGGACATCAGCCCCAGCATTTT. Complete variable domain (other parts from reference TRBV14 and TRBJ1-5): EAGVTQFPSHSVIEKGQTVTLRCDPISGHDNLYWYRRVMGKEIKFLLHFVKESKQDESGMPNNRFLAERTGGTYSTLKVQPAELEDSGVYFCASSHPGQKGHQPQHFGDGTRLSIL.

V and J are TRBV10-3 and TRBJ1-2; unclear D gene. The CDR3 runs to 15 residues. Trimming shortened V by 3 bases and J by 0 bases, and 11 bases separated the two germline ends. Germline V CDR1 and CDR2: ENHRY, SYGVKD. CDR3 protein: CAISDGPTSNYGYTF. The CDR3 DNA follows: TGTGCCATCAGTGATGGGCCGACCTCTAACTATGGCTACACCTTC.

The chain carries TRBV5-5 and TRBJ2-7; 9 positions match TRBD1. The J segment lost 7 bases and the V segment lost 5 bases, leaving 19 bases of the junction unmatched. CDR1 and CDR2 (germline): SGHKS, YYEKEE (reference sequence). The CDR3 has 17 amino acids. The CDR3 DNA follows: TGTGCCAGCAGATTTGCTTTACCTCCGGGACAGGGATCTGAGCAGTACTTC. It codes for CASRFALPPGQGSEQYF.

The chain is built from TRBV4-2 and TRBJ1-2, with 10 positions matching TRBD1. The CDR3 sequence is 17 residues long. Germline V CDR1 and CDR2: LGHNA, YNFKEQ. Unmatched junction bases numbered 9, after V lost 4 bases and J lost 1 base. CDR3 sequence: CASSPWTGGLGNYGYTF. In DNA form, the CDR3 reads TGTGCCAGCAGCCCTTGGACAGGGGGATTGGGTAACTATGGCTACACCTTC.

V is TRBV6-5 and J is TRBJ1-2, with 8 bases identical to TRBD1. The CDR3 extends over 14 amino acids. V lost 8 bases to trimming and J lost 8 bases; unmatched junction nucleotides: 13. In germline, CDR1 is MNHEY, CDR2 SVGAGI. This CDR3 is CASGPLDRGYGYTF. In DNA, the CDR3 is TGTGCCAGCGGGCCTCTCGACAGGGGCTACGGCTACACCTTC.

The CDR3 reads CASSIGGGPGEQETQYF. The CDR3 nucleotides are TGCGCCAGCAGCATTGGGGGCGGGCCAGGGGAGCAAGAGACCCAGTACTTC. The V call is TRBV5-1, the J call TRBJ2-5, with D possibly matching TRBD1 (6 bases). The V end was cut by 4 bases, the J end by 2 bases, with 21 bases between. Germline V gene data show CDR1 as SGHRS and CDR2 as YFSETQ. The CDR3 extends over 17 amino acids. Supplemented by reference TRBV5-1 and TRBJ2-5, the full variable domain reads KAGVTQTPRYLIKTRGQQVTLSCSPISGHRSVSWYQQTPGQGLQFLFEYFSETQRNKGNFPGRFSGRQFSNSRSEMNVSTLELGDSALYLCASSIGGGPGEQETQYFGPGTRLLVL.

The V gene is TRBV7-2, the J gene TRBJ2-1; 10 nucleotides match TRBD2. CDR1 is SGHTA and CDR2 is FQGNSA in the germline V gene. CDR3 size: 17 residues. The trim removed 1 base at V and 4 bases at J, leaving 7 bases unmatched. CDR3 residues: CASSLGPGLADYNEQFF. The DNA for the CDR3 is TGTGCCAGCAGCTTAGGCCCCGGACTAGCGGATTACAATGAGCAGTTCTTC. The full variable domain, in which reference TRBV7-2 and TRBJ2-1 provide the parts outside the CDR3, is GAGVSQSPSNKVTEKGKDVELRCDPISGHTALYWYRQSLGQGLEFLIYFQGNSAPDKSGLPSDRFSAERTGGSVSTLTIQRTQQEDSAVYLCASSLGPGLADYNEQFFGPGTRLTVL.

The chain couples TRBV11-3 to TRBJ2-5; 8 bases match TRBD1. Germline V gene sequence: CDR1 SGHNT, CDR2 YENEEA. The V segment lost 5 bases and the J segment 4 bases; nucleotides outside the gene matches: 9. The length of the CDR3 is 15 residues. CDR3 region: CASSIRQGLRETQYF. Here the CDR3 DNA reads TGTGCCAGCAGCATACGACAGGGGCTGCGAGAGACCCAGTACTTC.

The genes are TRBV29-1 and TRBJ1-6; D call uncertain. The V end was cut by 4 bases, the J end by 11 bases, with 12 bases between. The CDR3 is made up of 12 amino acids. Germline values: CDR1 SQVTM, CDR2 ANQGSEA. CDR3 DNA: TGCAGCGTTGGAGCGGACGGTACACCCCTCCACTTT. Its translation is CSVGADGTPLHF.

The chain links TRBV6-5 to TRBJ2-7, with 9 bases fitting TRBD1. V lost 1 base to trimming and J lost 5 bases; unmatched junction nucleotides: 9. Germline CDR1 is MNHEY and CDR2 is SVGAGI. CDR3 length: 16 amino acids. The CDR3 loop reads CASSYYYGDRVHEQYF. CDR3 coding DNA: TGTGCCAGCAGTTACTATTACGGGGACAGGGTGCACGAGCAGTACTTC.

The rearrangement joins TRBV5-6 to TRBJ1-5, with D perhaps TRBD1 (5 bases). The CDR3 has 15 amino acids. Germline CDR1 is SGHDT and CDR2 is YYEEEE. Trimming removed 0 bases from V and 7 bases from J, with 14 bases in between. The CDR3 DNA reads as TGTGCCAGCAGCTTGGTGGGACTGCTGGGACAGCCCCAGCATTTT. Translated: CASSLVGLLGQPQHF.

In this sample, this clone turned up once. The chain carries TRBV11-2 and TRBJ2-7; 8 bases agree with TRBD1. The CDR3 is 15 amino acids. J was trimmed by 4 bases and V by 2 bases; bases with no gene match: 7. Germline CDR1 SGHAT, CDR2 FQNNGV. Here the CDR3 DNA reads TGTGCCAGCAGCTTATTAGGACAGGGAAGGTACGAGCAGTACTTC. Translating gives CASSLLGQGRYEQYF.

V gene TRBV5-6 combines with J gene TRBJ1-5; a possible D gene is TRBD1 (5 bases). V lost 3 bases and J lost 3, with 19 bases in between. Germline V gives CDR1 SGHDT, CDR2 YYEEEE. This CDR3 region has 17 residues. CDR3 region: CASSSGRGSVNNQPQHF. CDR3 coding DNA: TGTGCCAGCAGCTCTGGGAGGGGCAGCGTAAACAATCAGCCCCAGCATTTT.

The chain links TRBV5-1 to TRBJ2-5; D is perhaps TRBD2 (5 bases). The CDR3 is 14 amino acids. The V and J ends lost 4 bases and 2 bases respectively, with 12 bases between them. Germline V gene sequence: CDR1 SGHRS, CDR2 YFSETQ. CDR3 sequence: CASSGGRQQETQYF. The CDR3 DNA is TGCGCCAGCAGCGGAGGACGGCAACAAGAGACCCAGTACTTC.